This passage covers 27 T cell receptor beta chains from one sample sequenced in a study of cytotoxic CD8 clonotypes in ibrutinib-treated CLL. Data came from immunoSEQ multiplex PCR; TCRdb stores just in-frame clones and leaves some out. The sample carries nearly 300,000 clones, 76% recorded once. The source material was PBMCs, sampled at disease progression, from a patient treated with ibrutinib. These receptors all stem from a human donor with chronic lymphocytic leukemia.

This CDR3 reads CAISESREKLFF. The DNA of the CDR3 is TGTGCCATCAGTGAGTCGAGGGAAAAACTGTTTTTT. The rearrangement links TRBV10-3 to TRBJ1-4, with D unclear. Germline V gene data show CDR1 as ENHRY and CDR2 as SYGVKD. CDR3 length equals 12 residues. The V gene lost 0 bases and the J gene lost 8 bases, with 4 bases spanning the gap.

This clone showed up just a few times. This sequence joins TRBV9 and TRBJ2-3; D is possibly TRBD1 (5 bases). Trimming removed 4 bases from V and 5 bases from J, with 20 bases in between. Germline-derived CDR1 and CDR2 are SGDLS and YYNGEE. The CDR3 has 16 amino acids. The CDR3 is CASSLRLATERDTQYF. Here the CDR3 DNA reads TGTGCCAGCAGCTTAAGACTCGCGACAGAGAGAGATACGCAGTATTTT.

The genes are TRBV2 and TRBJ1-1; D is ambiguous. Germline V gene lookup returns CDR1 SNHLY and CDR2 FYNNEI. The V and J ends lost 6 bases and 2 bases respectively, with 10 bases between them. This CDR3 spans 13 amino acids. Written as DNA, the CDR3 is TGTGCCAGCAGCGTTAACAGTAACACTGAAGCTTTCTTT. This gives the protein CASSVNSNTEAFF.

J is TRBJ2-4 and V is TRBV5-6; a possible D gene is TRBD1 (5 bases). CDR3 length equals 15 residues. Germline V gene lookup returns CDR1 SGHDT and CDR2 YYEEEE. The V end was cut by 4 bases, the J end by 0 bases, with 11 bases between. In DNA form, the CDR3 reads TGTGCCAGCAGCACAGCAGGGAAAGCCAAAAACATTCAGTACTTC. Its protein is CASSTAGKAKNIQYF.

In DNA, the CDR3 is TGCAGCGTTGCCCTCGACACAAACATTCAGTACTTC. It specifies CSVALDTNIQYF. V and J are TRBV29-1 and TRBJ2-4; D ambiguous. Germline V CDR1 and CDR2: SQVTM, ANQGSEA. Trimming stripped 4 bases from V and 6 bases from J, with 10 bases between. The CDR3 runs to 12 residues.

The chain joins TRBV7-9 to TRBJ2-7; 10 nucleotides match TRBD2. The CDR3 contains 14 residues. Per the germline V gene, CDR1 is SEHNR and CDR2 is FQNEAQ (reference sequence). J lost 6 bases, V lost 4 bases, and 6 bases had no gene match. The DNA of the CDR3 is TGTGCCAGCAGCTCTCAAGCGGGGGGGCCCGAGCAGTACTTC. It codes for CASSSQAGGPEQYF.

The rearrangement joins TRBV10-3 to TRBJ2-7, with 7 positions matching TRBD1. The CDR3 consists of 15 residues. The germline gives CDR1 ENHRY, CDR2 SYGVKD. Unmatched junction bases numbered 6, after V lost 0 bases and J lost 4 bases. The CDR3 here is CAISESDRDGYEQYF. In DNA, the CDR3 is TGTGCCATCAGTGAGTCTGACAGGGACGGATACGAGCAGTACTTC.

This clone was counted once. The chain uses TRBV4-3 and TRBJ2-7, with D unclear. With 1 base removed from V and 1 base from J, the gap between germline ends came to 11 bases. CDR1 and CDR2 (germline): LGHNA, YSLEER. The CDR3 spans 15 residues. The CDR3, as DNA: TGCGCCAGCAGCCAAGGGCTTCACGGTTCCTACGAGCAGTACTTC. This gives the protein CASSQGLHGSYEQYF.

This rearrangement joins TRBV7-3 to TRBJ2-1; TRBD2 matches 12 bases. Trimming at V came to 5 bases and at J to 8 bases, leaving 4 bases not matched to a gene. The CDR3 runs to 14 residues. Germline CDR1 is SGHTA and CDR2 is FQGTGA. The CDR3 sequence is CASSPSGREDEQFF. In nucleotides, the CDR3 is TGTGCCAGCAGCCCTAGCGGGAGGGAGGATGAGCAGTTCTTC.

This clone was recorded only once. The chain uses TRBV10-3 and TRBJ2-2, with D unclear. V was pared by 7 bases and J by 1 base, with 13 bases between. Germline values: CDR1 ENHRY, CDR2 SYGVKD. The length of the CDR3 is 15 residues. CDR3 sequence: CAIKGSLGNTGELFF. The CDR3 DNA reads as TGTGCCATCAAAGGGTCGCTGGGGAACACCGGGGAGCTGTTTTTT.

V gene TRBV5-1 combines with J gene TRBJ1-2; a weak D match, TRBD1 (6 bases). The CDR3 consists of 14 residues. CDR1 is SGHRS, CDR2 YFSETQ, per germline. The V and J ends lost 3 bases and 4 bases respectively, with 13 bases between them. CDR3 sequence (DNA): TGCGCCAGCAGCTCGGACGGGGGCGGCTATGGCTACACCTTC. Protein sequence: CASSSDGGGYGYTF.

This clone has only a few counts. The chain recombines TRBV29-1 with TRBJ2-1; D perhaps matches TRBD2 (5 bases). This CDR3 spans 13 amino acids. The germline V gene has CDR1 SQVTM and CDR2 ANQGSEA. Trimming took off 6 bases at V and 2 bases at J, with 11 bases between the two ends. The CDR3 loop reads CSVEARTYNEQFF. CDR3 DNA sequence: TGCAGCGTGGAGGCCCGAACCTACAATGAGCAGTTCTTC.

This clone has only one observation. Other DNA sequences from this sample encode an identical CDR3 as well. J is TRBJ1-1 and V is TRBV5-1; unclear D gene. CDR3 length: 13 residues. Looked up from germline, CDR1 is SGHRS and CDR2 is YFSETQ. V was cut by 2 bases and J by 2 bases, with 7 bases left in between. The CDR3 region has the DNA TGCGCCAGCAGCTTTGGTAGTAACACTGAAGCTTTCTTT. It encodes CASSFGSNTEAFF.

The genes are TRBV11-2 and TRBJ2-7; possibly TRBD1 or TRBD2 for D (5 bases each). There are 16 residues in the CDR3. V was shortened by 4 bases and J by 2 bases, with 18 bases between the two germline ends. The germline V gene encodes CDR1 SGHAT and CDR2 FQNNGV. CDR3 region: CASSSYRDLRPYEQYF. In DNA form, the CDR3 reads TGTGCCAGCAGCTCGTACCGGGACCTCCGCCCCTACGAGCAGTACTTC.

The rearrangement joins TRBV7-2 to TRBJ2-3, with 12 bases identical to TRBD2. V shed 5 bases and J 1 base; nucleotides not matched to a gene: 4. In germline, CDR1 is SGHTA, CDR2 FQGNSA. The CDR3 has 16 residues. CDR3 sequence reads: CASSLPSGRGTDTQYF. The CDR3 bases are TGTGCCAGCAGCCTACCTAGCGGGAGGGGCACAGATACGCAGTATTTT.

The chain employs TRBV7-9 and TRBJ2-7, with D unclear. CDR1 and CDR2 (germline): SEHNR, FQNEAQ (reference sequence). There are 15 residues in the CDR3. Trimming shortened V by 2 bases and J by 2 bases, and 13 bases separated the two germline ends. CDR3 in amino acids: CASSLKAGDPYEQYF. In nucleotides, the CDR3 is TGTGCCAGCAGCTTAAAAGCAGGAGATCCCTACGAGCAGTACTTC.

V gene TRBV6-1 combines with J gene TRBJ1-5; 9 bases are shared with TRBD1. CDR1 and CDR2 from the germline V gene are MNHNS and SASEGT. V lost 6 bases, J lost 2 bases, and 5 bases stayed unmatched. CDR3 length equals 15 residues. The CDR3 DNA follows: TGTGCCAGCAGCCGACAGGGGGGTGGCAATCAGCCCCAGCATTTT. This codes for CASSRQGGGNQPQHF.

In this sample, this clone turned up a few times. The J gene is TRBJ1-2, the V gene TRBV6-6; the D is unclear. Trimming removed 6 bases at V and 8 bases at J, with 16 bases between. This CDR3 is 13 amino acids long. Germline-derived CDR1 and CDR2 are MNHNY and SVGAGI (reference sequence). The CDR3 region is CASSPPWSEGYTF. CDR3 coding DNA: TGTGCCAGCAGCCCACCCTGGAGCGAAGGCTACACCTTC.

This chain joins TRBV5-1 and TRBJ2-7; possibly TRBD2 for D (5 bases). The CDR3 is made up of 15 amino acids. V was clipped by 0 bases and J by 2 bases, with 12 bases between them. CDR1 is SGHRS and CDR2 is YFSETQ in the germline V gene. CDR3 coding DNA: TGCGCCAGCAGCTTGGGGGGTGGAGGTCCCTACGAGCAGTACTTC. Amino acid sequence: CASSLGGGGPYEQYF.

CDR3 residues: CASSHSRLAGGPGDTQYF. CDR3 DNA: TGCGCCAGCAGCCATTCGAGACTAGCGGGAGGGCCGGGGGATACGCAGTATTTT. The chain employs TRBV4-3 and TRBJ2-3, with 14 bases lining up with TRBD2. The CDR3 spans 18 residues. V lost 3 bases to trimming and J lost 6 bases; unmatched junction nucleotides: 11. Germline CDR1 reads LGHNA; CDR2 reads YSLEER.

The rearrangement joins TRBV6-1 to TRBJ1-4; 12 bases match TRBD1. CDR3 length: 16 residues. V was pared by 2 bases and J by 7 bases, with 5 bases of the junction left unmatched. In germline, CDR1 is MNHNS, CDR2 SASEGT. The DNA for the CDR3 is TGTGCCAGCAGTGAACAACGGGACAGGGGGCTTGAAAAACTGTTTTTT. This gives the protein CASSEQRDRGLEKLFF.

This clone was counted a single time. The V and J genes are TRBV29-1 and TRBJ2-3; a weak D match, TRBD2 (6 bases). The CDR3 has 14 amino acids. Germline CDR1 and CDR2: SQVTM and ANQGSEA. Deletions cut 3 bases from V and 3 bases from J, with 13 bases between. The CDR3 DNA sequence: TGCAGCGTTGAGAAGACTAGAGTGACAGATACGCAGTATTTT. This translates into CSVEKTRVTDTQYF.

This clone was detected only a few times. Germline is not matched at one junction end, which may reflect a read error. The rearrangement links TRBV5-1 to TRBJ2-3; D is possibly TRBD2 (6 bases). Germline V gene data show CDR1 as SGHRS and CDR2 as YFSETQ. This CDR3 is built from 15 residues. The CDR3 region is CASSLVGLEGDTQYF. CDR3 DNA sequence: TGCGCCAGCAGTTTGGTTGGGTTGGAGGGGGATACGCAGTATTTT.

The chain links TRBV4-1 to TRBJ2-2; TRBD1 might be the D (8 bases). The CDR3 is 20 amino acids. Per the germline V gene, CDR1 is MGHRA and CDR2 is YSYEKL. The V end was cut by 1 base, the J end by 0 bases, with 21 bases between. Here the CDR3 reads CASSQAQGGTGKSNTGELFF. DNA of the CDR3: TGCGCCAGCAGCCAAGCACAGGGAGGGACAGGCAAATCGAACACCGGGGAGCTGTTTTTT.

This clone was recorded a few times. The chain employs TRBV4-2 and TRBJ1-4; 10 nucleotides match TRBD1. Germline V gene sequence: CDR1 LGHNA, CDR2 YNFKEQ. The CDR3 consists of 14 residues. The ends lost 4 bases at V and 7 bases at J; junction bases unmatched: 3. The CDR3 DNA is TGTGCCAGCAGCCCCTGGGACAGGGGTGAAAAACTGTTTTTT. The encoded protein is CASSPWDRGEKLFF.

This chain links TRBV27 with TRBJ2-2; unclear D gene. This CDR3 comprises 11 residues. V lost 3 bases to trimming and J lost 7 bases, with 3 bases between them. Germline lookup yields CDR1 MNHEY and CDR2 SMNVEV (reference sequence). CDR3 residues: CASSFGGELFF. The CDR3 bases are TGTGCCAGCAGTTTTGGCGGGGAGCTGTTTTTT.

V usage is TRBV18 and J usage is TRBJ2-1; 10 nucleotides line up with TRBD2. With 3 bases clipped from V and 10 bases from J, the junction kept 6 bases outside the gene matches. The length of the CDR3 is 14 residues. Germline lookup yields CDR1 KGHSH and CDR2 LQKENI. CDR3 DNA: TGTGCCAGCTCACCGGGACTAGCGTCGAGGGAGCAGTTCTTC. Its protein product is CASSPGLASREQFF.